Detailed here is one TCR beta chain. Its antigen is not known. There are 13 residues in the CDR3. Germline assignment: CDR1 SQVTM and CDR2 ANQGSEA. Trimming took off 3 bases at V and 0 bases at J, with 8 bases between the two ends. Measured with immunoSEQ multiplex PCR; TCRdb has only the in-frame clones, and not every one. The sample lists about 120,000 clones; roughly nine tenths were seen once. This sample is part of a study of T cell responses to AZD1222 COVID-19 vaccine. At the level of the study: Second doses were pooled across both intervals (about 4 or about 12 weeks).

Findings of the study overall: White British ancestry dominated among donors, who included more females, and clonal diversity was possibly underestimated. Without day 14 samples, only post-peak T cell repertoires were studied.

The sample was peripheral blood, taken on day 0 of AZD1222 vaccination. The receptor comes from an adult in good health. The chain joins TRBV29-1 to TRBJ1-1; D call uncertain. CDR3 sequence: CSVEASMNTEAFF. The CDR3 DNA sequence: TGCAGCGTTGAGGCCAGCATGAACACTGAAGCTTTCTTT.